Following are 18 T cell receptor beta chains from one sample sequenced in a study of blood T cells in healthy people across ages. It was with a sample-barcoded 5' primer and a J-beta primer mix that a second PCR of roughly 7 to 11 cycles was run. TCRdb ran MiXCR on the 5' RACE reads and lists one entry per CDR3 protein. Of 1 million to 1.2 million distinct CDR3 sequences listed, roughly two fifths were seen once; the top ten hold around 13%. The sample was blood. All receptors derive from a man younger than 30 in good health.

The chain links TRBV28 to TRBJ2-3; D is unclear. Germline CDR1 and CDR2: MDHEN and SYDVKM. Trimming took 6 bases from V and 3 from J, leaving 7 bases between them. The CDR3 is 12 residues long. The CDR3 loop is CASRALTDTQYF. CDR3 nucleotide sequence: TGTGCCAGCAGGGCGTTAACAGATACGCAGTATTTT.

About this clonotype: The junction departs from germline at one end; a sequencing error may be responsible. This sequence joins TRBV20-1 and TRBJ2-4, with TRBD2 identical over 9 bases. The germline CDR1 and CDR2 sequences are DFQATT and SNEGSKA (reference sequence). This CDR3 contains 15 residues. The CDR3 DNA reads as TGCAGTGCTAGGGCGACTAGCGGAACCAAAAACAGTCAGTACTTC. Residues: CSARATSGTKNSQYF.

The CDR3 sequence: CASSQPNRGSTDTQYF. The CDR3 coding sequence is TGTGCCAGCAGCCAACCCAACAGGGGGAGCACAGATACGCAGTATTTT. The gene calls are TRBV4-2 and TRBJ2-3, with 8 bases identical to TRBD1. Germline CDR1 LGHNA, CDR2 YNFKEQ. Trimming cost V 2 bases and J 0 bases; bases outside gene matches: 4. CDR3 length equals 16 residues.

This clonotype was recorded once. The rearrangement uses TRBV19 and TRBJ1-1; D remains unclear. This CDR3 spans 13 amino acids. Germline CDR1 LNHDA, CDR2 SQIVND (reference sequence). V was pared by 4 bases and J by 7 bases, with 13 bases between. CDR3 nucleotides: TGTGCCAGTAGTAATCGACAAAACGGTGAAGCTTTCTTT. It is translated as CASSNRQNGEAFF.

J is TRBJ1-4 and V is TRBV4-3; unclear D gene. This CDR3 region has 16 residues. The V end lost 1 base, the J end lost 10 bases, and 19 bases lay between the germline ends. Germline assignment: CDR1 LGHNA and CDR2 YSLEER. The CDR3 DNA reads TGCGCCAGCAGCCAAGGGGCGGGAACGCGTCAAGGAAAACTGTTTTTT. Translation gives CASSQGAGTRQGKLFF.

This clonotype was detected only a few times. The germline gene is not matched at one end of the junction; a read error may be the cause. V and J are TRBV6-2 or TRBV6-3 and TRBJ2-1; the D gene is possibly TRBD1 (7 bases). This CDR3 region has 18 residues. Germline assignment: CDR1 MNHEY and CDR2 SVGEGT. In DNA, the CDR3 is TGTGCCAGCAGTTATAGAACCGGAGGGCAGGGGGTAAGCAATGAGAAGTTCTTC. Amino acid sequence: CASSYRTGGQGVSNEKFF.

In this sample, this clonotype turned up a few times. J is TRBJ1-1 and V is TRBV5-1; the match to TRBD1 covers 7 bases. CDR1 is SGHRS, CDR2 YFSETQ, per germline. V shed 4 bases and J 0 bases; nucleotides not matched to a gene: 9. CDR3 length: 16 residues. The CDR3 here is CASSPSGTEMNTEAFF. CDR3 in DNA: TGCGCCAGCAGCCCGTCCGGGACAGAAATGAACACTGAAGCTTTCTTT.

V usage is TRBV7-9 and J usage is TRBJ2-5; 8 bases are a match to TRBD1. The length of the CDR3 is 11 residues. V trimming: 5 bases; J trimming: 13 bases; junction bases outside the gene matches: 6. Germline V gives CDR1 SEHNR, CDR2 FQNEAQ (reference sequence). CDR3 DNA sequence: TGTGCCAGCAGCCTGACAGGGGTTAGGTACTTC. Translation: CASSLTGVRYF.

With respect to this clonotype: The junction and the germline gene differ at one end; a read error may be behind it. The rearrangement uses TRBV27 and TRBJ2-7; the D gene is possibly TRBD1 (5 bases). In germline, CDR1 is MNHEY, CDR2 SMNVEV (reference sequence). CDR3 length: 13 residues. CDR3 sequence (DNA): TGTGCCAGCAGTTTAGGGGCCACCTACGAGCCGTACTTC. Its translation: CASSLGATYEPYF.

As DNA, the CDR3 is TGCAGTGCCCCACCGGGGGCCCAAGAGACCCAGTACTTC. Translation gives CSAPPGAQETQYF. This chain uses TRBV20-1 with TRBJ2-5; D assignment may be TRBD1 or TRBD2 (6 bases each). The V gene's germline CDR1 is DFQATT and CDR2 SNEGSKA (reference sequence). The CDR3 length is 13 residues. Deletions cut 6 bases from V and 1 base from J, with 12 bases between.

The rearrangement links TRBV7-9 to TRBJ2-6; TRBD1 aligns across 8 bases. V shed 3 bases and J 4 bases; nucleotides not matched to a gene: 11. Germline CDR1 is SEHNR and CDR2 is FQNEAQ (reference sequence). CDR3 length: 18 residues. CDR3 loop: CASSLAGQGRFGANVLTF. DNA for the CDR3: TGTGCCAGCAGCTTGGCCGGACAGGGTCGATTCGGGGCCAACGTCCTGACTTTC.

Concerning this clonotype: Compared with germline, one end of the junction differs, possibly owing to a read error. The rearrangement links TRBV12-3 or TRBV12-4 to TRBJ2-3, with TRBD2 matching 10 bases. The CDR3 sequence is 16 residues long. The CDR3 DNA follows: TGTGCCAGCAGTTTAGGGCTAGCGGGGGTCACAGATGCGCAGTATTTT. Its protein product is CASSLGLAGVTDAQYF.

This clonotype has a count of ten or more. Here the CDR3 DNA reads TGCAGTGCTAGAGACGGGACGGTTAACTATGGCTACACCTTC. Amino acid sequence: CSARDGTVNYGYTF. The chain employs TRBV20-1 and TRBJ1-2; TRBD1 is a possible D gene (5 bases). The CDR3 length is 14 residues. V shed 0 bases and J shed 1 base, with 9 bases lying between them. Germline CDR1 and CDR2: DFQATT and SNEGSKA (reference sequence).

This clonotype was seen a few times. V is TRBV10-3 and J is TRBJ1-2; TRBD1 aligns across 10 bases. V trimming: 3 bases; J trimming: 7 bases; junction bases outside the gene matches: 8. Germline loops: CDR1 ENHRY, CDR2 SYGVKD. The length of the CDR3 is 15 residues. This CDR3 is CAISEPGQGIGGYTF. The CDR3 DNA reads TGTGCCATCAGTGAACCGGGACAGGGGATTGGTGGCTACACCTTC.

The V and J genes are TRBV6-1 and TRBJ2-7, with D unresolved. V lost 4 bases to trimming and J lost 2 bases, with 12 bases between them. CDR3 length equals 14 residues. The germline V gene has CDR1 MNHNS and CDR2 SASEGT. The CDR3 DNA is TGTGCCAGCAGTGCGTATGGCAGCACCTACGAGCAGTACTTC. Translation gives CASSAYGSTYEQYF.

The chain recombines TRBV7-2 with TRBJ2-3; D is tentatively TRBD1 or TRBD2 (5 bases each). This CDR3 contains 14 residues. The germline V gene has CDR1 SGHTA and CDR2 FQGNSA. The ends were cut back, 1 base at V and 8 bases at J, with 13 bases in the middle. CDR3 sequence (DNA): TGTGCCAGCAGCTTAGTTGCTAGTGGGGGTACGCAGTATTTT. The encoded protein is CASSLVASGGTQYF.

On this clonotype: The junction differs from germline at one of its ends, possibly a read error. V and J are TRBV7-7 and TRBJ2-1, with 11 bases that match TRBD1. There are 16 residues in the CDR3. Germline CDR1 and CDR2: SSHAT and FNYEAQ (reference sequence). CDR3 in amino acids: CASSPRTGGASHEQFF. The CDR3 nucleotides read TGTGCTAGCAGCCCCCGGACAGGGGGCGCGTCCCATGAGCAGTTCTTC.

This clonotype was detected only a few times. V is TRBV4-3 and J is TRBJ1-2, with TRBD1 as a possible D gene (5 bases). The ends were cut back, 0 bases at V and 5 bases at J, with 16 bases in the middle. CDR1 is LGHNA and CDR2 is YSLEER in the germline V gene. This CDR3 has 16 amino acids. DNA for the CDR3: TGCGCCAGCAGCCAAGAATTTGACTCCGGGGGGTATGGCTACACCTTC. As protein: CASSQEFDSGGYGYTF.